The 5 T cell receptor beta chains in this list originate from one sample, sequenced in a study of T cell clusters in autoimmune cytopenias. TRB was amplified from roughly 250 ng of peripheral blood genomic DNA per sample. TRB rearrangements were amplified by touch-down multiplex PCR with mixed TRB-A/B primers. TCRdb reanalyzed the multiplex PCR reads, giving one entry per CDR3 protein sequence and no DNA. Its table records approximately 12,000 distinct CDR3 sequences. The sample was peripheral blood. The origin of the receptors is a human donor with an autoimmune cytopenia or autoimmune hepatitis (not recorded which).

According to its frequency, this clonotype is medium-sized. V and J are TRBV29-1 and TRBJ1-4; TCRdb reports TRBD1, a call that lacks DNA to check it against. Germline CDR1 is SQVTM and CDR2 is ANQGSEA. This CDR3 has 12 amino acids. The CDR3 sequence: CSGGWGNEKLFF.

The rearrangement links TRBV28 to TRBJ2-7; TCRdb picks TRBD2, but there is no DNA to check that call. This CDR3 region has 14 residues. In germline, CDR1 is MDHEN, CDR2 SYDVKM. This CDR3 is CASSPGLAPYEQYF.

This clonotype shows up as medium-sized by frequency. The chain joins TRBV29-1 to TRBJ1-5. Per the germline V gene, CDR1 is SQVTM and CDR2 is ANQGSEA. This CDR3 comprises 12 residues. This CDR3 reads CSVGGPEQPQHF.

The chain's CDR3 is CAISESIGLGGKTQYF. The rearrangement uses TRBV10-3 and TRBJ2-5; TCRdb gives TRBD2 as the D gene, but with no DNA this cannot be confirmed. Germline assignment: CDR1 ENHRY and CDR2 SYGVKD. The CDR3 length is 16 residues.

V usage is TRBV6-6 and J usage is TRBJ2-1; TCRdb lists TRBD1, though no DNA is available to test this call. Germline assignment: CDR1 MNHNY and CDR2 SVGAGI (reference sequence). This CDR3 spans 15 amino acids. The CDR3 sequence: CASSSIQWGDNEQFF.